This T cell receptor (beta chain) was obtained from a study of blood T cell repertoires in COVID-19. Study-wide background: The United States, Italy and Spain supplied acute and convalescent COVID-19 samples. Sources were T cells, B-cell-depleted T cells, or PBMCs; the material itself was cDNA or gDNA.

Trimming stripped 6 bases from V and 4 bases from J, with 16 bases between. Germline CDR1 and CDR2: MDHEN and SYDVKM. The CDR3 spans 14 residues. Assay: immunoSEQ multiplex PCR; the TCRdb copy retains only in-frame clones and omits some. Of 200,000 to 250,000 clones in the sample, approximately 90% were seen once. V is TRBV28 and J is TRBJ2-7; D is undetermined. The sequenced sample was peripheral blood. The source of this sequence is a young man with COVID-19, enrolled during active disease. CDR3 nucleotides: TGTGCCAGCAGCCCGGTCAATAGCTTGTACGAGCAGTACTTC. Its protein product is CASSPVNSLYEQYF. The full variable domain, in which reference TRBV28 and TRBJ2-7 provide the parts outside the CDR3, is DVKVTQSSRYLVKRTGEKVFLECVQDMDHENMFWYRQDPGLGLRLIYFSYDVKMKEKGDIPEGYSVSREKKERFSLILESASTNQTSMYLCASSPVNSLYEQYFGPGTRLTVT.